Below, 2 T cell receptor beta chains from the same sample are listed, as sequenced in a study of regulatory T cells in long-lasting Graves disease (dated by TCRdb to about 2021). The library relied on multiplex PCR. Data came from an Illumina HiSeq 4000. iRepertoire HTBI primers and Arm-PCR amplification of CDR3 regions were used to construct TCR beta libraries. The public reads were reprocessed in TCRdb via fastp at Q25 and MiXCR, keeping in-frame beta chains. Rows are unified per CDR3 protein, each entry keeping the most common DNA and genes. A total of about 240,000 distinct CDR3 sequences appear in this sample, around 21% of them only once. The ten biggest clones cover around 14% of the sample. Per the publication, the time point label means: newly diagnosed GD, antithyroid drugs for less than 3 months. For both TCR sequencing and RNA sequencing, RNA was extracted from PBMCs in TRIzol. The sequenced sample was peripheral blood mononuclear cells (PBMCs), obtained at new diagnosis, from a patient treated with antithyroid drugs. Receptors were obtained from a female donor with Graves disease.

This clonotype came up many times. The chain links TRBV29-1 to TRBJ2-3; the match to TRBD1 covers 8 bases. J was trimmed by 1 base and V by 6 bases; bases with no gene match: 9. Germline V gives CDR1 SQVTM, CDR2 ANQGSEA. The CDR3 is made up of 15 amino acids. This CDR3 is CSVVGQGGGTDTQYF. The CDR3 coding sequence is TGCAGCGTGGTCGGACAGGGAGGAGGCACAGATACGCAGTATTTT.

This clonotype was observed at least ten times. The CDR3 loop is CASSPIGTAGVQTQYF. CDR3 sequence (DNA): TGTGCCAGCAGCCCAATAGGGACAGCGGGGGTTCAGACCCAGTACTTC. The chain links TRBV7-2 to TRBJ2-5; TRBD2 is a possible D gene (8 bases). V dropped 5 bases and J dropped 6 bases, with 22 bases sitting between them. The CDR3 runs 16 residues. CDR1 and CDR2 from the germline V gene are SGHTA and FQGNSA.